This TCR beta chain was profiled in a study of blood T cell repertoires in COVID-19. V lost 5 bases and J 2 bases, leaving 13 bases between the germline ends. The CDR3 consists of 14 residues. Germline CDR1 SGHNT, CDR2 YENEEA. Generated by immunoSEQ multiplex PCR, the TCRdb table keeps only in-frame clones and is missing some. The sample holds over 120,000 clones, around 82% seen once. The source of this sequence is a woman in her fifties or sixties with acute or convalescent COVID-19. Sequenced input: peripheral blood. The chain carries TRBV11-3 and TRBJ2-7; weak D call: TRBD1 (6 bases). The CDR3 DNA reads as TGTGCCAGCAGCGGACACAGGGCTGCCTACGAGCAGTACTTC. It encodes CASSGHRAAYEQYF.